This T cell receptor beta chain stems from a study of cytomegalovirus exposure and HLA in healthy donors. The PCR used 60 Vbeta and 13 Jbeta primers. TCRdb's table, derived via immunoSEQ multiplex PCR, lists solely in-frame clones and lacks some. The table has more than 130,000 clones, approximately 83% seen once. V gave up 6 bases and J gave up 6 bases; unmatched junction bases: 14. Germline V lookup: CDR1 MGHDK, CDR2 SYGVNS. The CDR3 length is 18 residues. With respect to this clone: No antigen is known for it.

Regarding the study as a whole: In vitro, a few CMV-associated chains proved specific for CMV antigens.

This clonotype was obtained from a man aged 40-49 years in good health and CMV-seropositive. V usage is TRBV25-1 and J usage is TRBJ1-6, with 10 bases aligning to TRBD1. The sequenced sample was PBMCs. Written as DNA, the CDR3 is TGTGCCAGCAGCCCGACGGGACAGGGGATATTCCTTAATTCACCCCTCCACTTT. Translated: CASSPTGQGIFLNSPLHF.